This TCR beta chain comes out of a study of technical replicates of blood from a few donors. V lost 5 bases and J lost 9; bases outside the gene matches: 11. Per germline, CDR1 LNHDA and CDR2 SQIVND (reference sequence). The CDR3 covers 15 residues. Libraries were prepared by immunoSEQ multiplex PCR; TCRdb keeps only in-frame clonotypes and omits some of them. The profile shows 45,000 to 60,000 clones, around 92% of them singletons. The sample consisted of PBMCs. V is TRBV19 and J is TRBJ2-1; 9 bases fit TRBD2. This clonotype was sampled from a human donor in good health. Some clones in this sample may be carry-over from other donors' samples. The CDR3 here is CASSPQGSGSAEQFF. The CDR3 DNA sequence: TGTGCCAGTAGTCCTCAGGGTAGCGGGAGCGCTGAGCAGTTCTTC.